These 30 T cell receptor beta chains share one sample of origin, sequenced in a study of PD-1 blockade in mismatch repair-deficient tumors. Assay used: immunoSEQ multiplex PCR; TCRdb lists only in-frame clones, some missing. Among about 68,000 clones listed, around 73% were seen once. The material was peripheral blood, obtained 2 weeks after starting pembrolizumab. The receptors stem from an adult with mismatch repair-deficient cancer.

The J gene is TRBJ2-1, the V gene TRBV5-6; unclear D gene. The germline CDR1 and CDR2 sequences are SGHDT and YYEEEE. Trimming took off 1 base at V and 5 bases at J, with 10 bases between the two ends. The CDR3 is 14 residues long. The CDR3 DNA sequence: TGTGCCAGCAGCTTGATTCAGGAAAACAATGAGCAGTTCTTC. Amino acids: CASSLIQENNEQFF.

This chain links TRBV25-1 with TRBJ2-1; D is unclear. V lost 4 bases, J lost 8 bases, and 6 bases lay in between. In germline, CDR1 is MGHDK, CDR2 SYGVNS. The CDR3 length is 11 residues. The CDR3 region is CASSVVDEQFF. For the CDR3, the DNA is TGTGCCAGCAGTGTCGTGGATGAGCAGTTCTTC.

This clone was counted once. This chain links TRBV5-1 with TRBJ2-7, with 9 bases identical to TRBD2. V gave up 4 bases and J gave up 2 bases; unmatched junction bases: 7. The length of the CDR3 is 15 residues. Germline V gene lookup returns CDR1 SGHRS and CDR2 YFSETQ. The CDR3 coding sequence is TGCGCCAGCAGCCCGGTAGCGGGAGCGGCCTACGAGCAGTACTTC. Protein sequence: CASSPVAGAAYEQYF.

V gene TRBV23-1 combines with J gene TRBJ2-7, with TRBD2 as a possible D gene (6 bases). TRBV23-1 is assigned to the ORF class and has an uncertain function. The CDR3 length is 16 residues. V shed 0 bases and J shed 1 base, with 13 bases lying between them. The CDR3 spells CASSQSLQGRSYEQYF. The DNA of the CDR3 is TGCGCCAGCAGTCAATCCCTCCAAGGGAGGTCCTACGAGCAGTACTTC.

This chain links TRBV6-6 with TRBJ1-1; perhaps TRBD1 as D (5 bases). This CDR3 contains 15 residues. Germline V gives CDR1 MNHNY, CDR2 SVGAGI (reference sequence). V was trimmed by 6 bases and J by 3 bases, leaving 17 bases between them. This chain's CDR3 is CASSPGARFDTEAFF. The CDR3 bases are TGTGCCAGCAGCCCTGGGGCGCGGTTTGACACTGAAGCTTTCTTT.

The chain joins TRBV15 to TRBJ1-2; D perhaps matches TRBD1 (5 bases). Germline V CDR1 and CDR2: LNHNV, YYDKDF (reference sequence). Deletions cut 5 bases from V and 8 bases from J, with 12 bases between. The CDR3 consists of 12 residues. The CDR3 DNA reads as TGTGCCACCAGCGAGCGGGGCGTCGGCTACACCTTC. Its protein product is CATSERGVGYTF. The full variable domain, rest sourced from reference TRBV15 and TRBJ1-2, is DAMVIQNPRYQVTQFGKPVTLSCSQTLNHNVMYWYQQKSSQAPKLLFHYYDKDFNNEADTPDNFQSRRPNTSFCFLDIRSPGLGDTAMYLCATSERGVGYTFGSGTRLTVV.

This chain uses TRBV5-1 with TRBJ2-3, with 10 bases aligning to TRBD2. Germline loops: CDR1 SGHRS, CDR2 YFSETQ. Trimming removed 0 bases from V and 4 bases from J; junction bases left unmatched: 5. This CDR3 has 16 amino acids. The DNA of the CDR3 is TGCGCCAGCAGCTTGGCGAGCGGGAGGGCCTCAGATACGCAGTATTTT. Translating it yields CASSLASGRASDTQYF.

V usage is TRBV11-2 and J usage is TRBJ2-3; TRBD2 agrees at 7 bases. The CDR3 consists of 16 residues. Germline-derived CDR1 and CDR2 are SGHAT and FQNNGV. V dropped 6 bases and J dropped 5; count of bases not matched to a gene: 14. CDR3 protein: CASSSGGSPGIDTQYF. Here the CDR3 DNA reads TGTGCCAGCAGTTCGGGGGGATCCCCCGGGATAGATACGCAGTATTTT.

The CDR3 DNA reads TGTGCCAGTAGCCACGGTGGACGTGCGGGTAGGTTCTTT. Its protein is CASSHGGRAGRFF. V and J are TRBV19 and TRBJ1-1; no reliable D call. The CDR3 spans 13 residues. Germline V CDR1 and CDR2: LNHDA, SQIVND (reference sequence). Between the trimmed V and J ends, which lost 6 bases and 14 bases, there was a span of 22 bases.

The rearrangement links TRBV15 to TRBJ1-5, with a tentative D call TRBD1 (5 bases). Per germline, CDR1 LNHNV and CDR2 YYDKDF (reference sequence). Trimming stripped 1 base from V and 10 bases from J, with 14 bases between. This CDR3 is 14 amino acids long. In nucleotides, the CDR3 is TGTGCCACCAGCAGAGCGGCGGAGGGACTCCCCCAGCATTTT. Amino acid sequence: CATSRAAEGLPQHF. The variable domain in full, with the rest retrieved from reference TRBV15 and TRBJ1-5, is DAMVIQNPRYQVTQFGKPVTLSCSQTLNHNVMYWYQQKSSQAPKLLFHYYDKDFNNEADTPDNFQSRRPNTSFCFLDIRSPGLGDTAMYLCATSRAAEGLPQHFGDGTRLSIL.

This clone turned up a few times. Here the CDR3 DNA reads TGTGCCAGCACCCCTTTGGGGGGGGAGCAGTACTTC. Translating it yields CASTPLGGEQYF. This rearrangement joins TRBV6-5 to TRBJ2-7; 7 nucleotides agree with TRBD2. Germline V gives CDR1 MNHEY, CDR2 SVGAGI. V shed 7 bases and J 7 bases; nucleotides not matched to a gene: 7. CDR3 length equals 12 residues.

This chain joins TRBV7-9 and TRBJ2-3; 7 nucleotides align to TRBD2. The CDR3 has 15 residues. From germline, CDR1 is SEHNR and CDR2 FQNEAQ (reference sequence). With V trimmed by 5 bases and J by 8 bases, 13 bases remained unmatched. CDR3 region: CASSPWTSFESTQYF. In DNA, the CDR3 is TGTGCCAGCAGCCCATGGACTAGTTTCGAGAGTACGCAGTATTTT. Combining the CDR3 with reference TRBV7-9 and TRBJ2-3 gives the whole variable domain DTGVSQNPRHKITKRGQNVTFRCDPISEHNRLYWYRQTLGQGPEFLTYFQNEAQLEKSRLLSDRFSAERPKGSFSTLEIQRTEQGDSAMYLCASSPWTSFESTQYFGPGTRLTVL.

The rearrangement links TRBV6-1 to TRBJ2-7; 14 nucleotides line up with TRBD2. V dropped 4 bases and J dropped 0; count of bases not matched to a gene: 5. The CDR3 extends over 17 amino acids. Germline V gene lookup returns CDR1 MNHNS and CDR2 SASEGT. In nucleotides, the CDR3 is TGTGCCAGCAGTGCCGGGACTAGCGGGAGTGGCTCCTACGAGCAGTACTTC. It specifies CASSAGTSGSGSYEQYF.

This sequence joins TRBV27 and TRBJ1-1, with a tentative D call TRBD1 (6 bases). Germline assignment: CDR1 MNHEY and CDR2 SMNVEV (reference sequence). V was clipped by 6 bases and J by 5 bases, with 13 bases between them. The CDR3 extends over 13 amino acids. The CDR3 region has the DNA TGTGCCAGCAGCCAGACAGGAAGAACTGAAGCTTTCTTT. This translates into CASSQTGRTEAFF.

V gene TRBV11-1 combines with J gene TRBJ1-1, with 7 bases aligning to TRBD1. The CDR3 loop spans 15 amino acids. V was pared by 5 bases and J by 0 bases, with 6 bases of the junction left unmatched. Germline CDR1 is SGHAT and CDR2 is FQDESV (reference sequence). CDR3 region: CASSPYRGLNTEAFF. CDR3 coding DNA: TGTGCCAGCAGCCCATACAGGGGTTTGAACACTGAAGCTTTCTTT.

This clone was detected only a few times. This chain joins TRBV7-9 and TRBJ1-1; a possible D gene is TRBD1 (5 bases). Trimming cost V 1 base and J 7 bases, with 13 bases left between them. The CDR3 is 14 residues long. CDR1 SEHNR and CDR2 FQNEAQ come from the germline V gene (reference sequence). CDR3 region: CASSLGGAGYEAFF. In nucleotides, the CDR3 is TGTGCCAGCAGCTTAGGAGGGGCTGGGTATGAAGCTTTCTTT.

The chain has TRBV5-1 and TRBJ2-5; 8 positions match TRBD1. Germline V gene data show CDR1 as SGHRS and CDR2 as YFSETQ. The CDR3 is 14 amino acids. V lost 3 bases, J lost 5 bases, and 6 bases stayed unmatched. The CDR3 loop reads CASSSSGGAETQYF. The CDR3 DNA reads as TGCGCCAGCAGCTCGTCAGGGGGCGCGGAGACCCAGTACTTC.

The chain uses TRBV7-3 and TRBJ1-1, with D tentatively TRBD1 (5 bases). The CDR3 runs 14 residues. Trimming shortened V by 5 bases and J by 7 bases, and 17 bases separated the two germline ends. The germline V gene encodes CDR1 SGHTA and CDR2 FQGTGA. For the CDR3, the DNA is TGTGCCAGCAGCGCGCGCGGGGGAGGGATTGAAGCTTTCTTT. Translating it yields CASSARGGGIEAFF.

V is TRBV29-1 and J is TRBJ2-3; the D gene is possibly TRBD2 (5 bases). The germline V gene has CDR1 SQVTM and CDR2 ANQGSEA. Trimming removed 2 bases at V and 0 bases at J, with 9 bases between. This CDR3 is built from 14 residues. CDR3 in DNA: TGCAGCGTTGAACTCGGCGGGAGCACAGATACGCAGTATTTT. Residues: CSVELGGSTDTQYF.

The gene calls are TRBV5-5 and TRBJ1-1; no clear D gene. Germline values: CDR1 SGHKS, CDR2 YYEKEE (reference sequence). CDR3 length: 12 amino acids. Trimming took off 3 bases at V and 12 bases at J, with 15 bases between the two ends. In DNA, the CDR3 is TGTGCCAGCAGCTCTAGCCTTTCAGGAACTTTCTTT. Encoded protein: CASSSSLSGTFF.

This chain uses TRBV7-9 with TRBJ2-3, with D possibly being TRBD2 (5 bases). V shed 5 bases and J shed 3 bases, with 15 bases lying between them. The CDR3 is 15 residues long. Germline CDR1 and CDR2: SEHNR and FQNEAQ (reference sequence). CDR3 nucleotides: TGTGCCAGCAGCCGGTTATTTGAGGGAACAGATACGCAGTATTTT. Protein product: CASSRLFEGTDTQYF.

The CDR3 protein is CASSEPPGHAGYGYTF. The CDR3 nucleotides read TGTGCCAGCAGTGAGCCACCGGGACACGCAGGCTATGGCTACACCTTC. The genes are TRBV6-1 and TRBJ1-2; perhaps TRBD1 as D (6 bases). The V end was cut by 3 bases, the J end by 4 bases, with 18 bases between. The CDR3 sequence is 16 residues long. Looked up from germline, CDR1 is MNHNS and CDR2 is SASEGT.

The chain links TRBV10-3 to TRBJ2-7; the D gene is possibly TRBD2 (6 bases). The V and J ends lost 8 bases and 2 bases respectively, with 28 bases between them. CDR3 size: 18 residues. CDR1 and CDR2 from the germline V gene are ENHRY and SYGVKD. In nucleotides, the CDR3 is TGTGCCATCTTAGGTCCCTGGCGGGACTTCTTCGTTCCCTACGAGCAGTACTTC. The encoded protein is CAILGPWRDFFVPYEQYF.

The table lists this clone with a count of one. This chain connects TRBV5-6 to TRBJ1-1, with TRBD1 matching 9 bases. With 5 bases clipped from V and 11 bases from J, the junction kept 13 bases outside the gene matches. The CDR3 covers 14 residues. Germline CDR1 reads SGHDT; CDR2 reads YYEEEE. The CDR3 spells CASSYGTGREIAFF. In nucleotides, the CDR3 is TGTGCCAGCAGTTACGGGACAGGGAGGGAAATTGCTTTCTTT.

The rearrangement links TRBV5-1 to TRBJ1-1; D is uncertain. This CDR3 contains 14 residues. V dropped 0 bases and J dropped 5 bases, with 11 bases sitting between them. The germline V gene has CDR1 SGHRS and CDR2 YFSETQ. The CDR3 nucleotides are TGCGCCAGCAGCTTGGCAGGTCCTTTAACTGAAGCTTTCTTT. This translates into CASSLAGPLTEAFF.

V is TRBV19 and J is TRBJ2-5, with D possibly TRBD2 on 7 matching bases. Germline lookup yields CDR1 LNHDA and CDR2 SQIVND (reference sequence). V lost 3 bases to trimming and J lost 5 bases, with 16 bases between them. CDR3 length: 15 residues. Here the CDR3 reads CASSMGGRFDETQYF. The CDR3 coding sequence is TGTGCCAGTAGTATGGGGGGGCGCTTTGACGAGACCCAGTACTTC.

This clone was detected only once. The CDR3 DNA reads TGCGCCAGCAGCCAAGGAGCTAGCGGAGGCCACCGGGAGCTGTTTTTT. Its protein product is CASSQGASGGHRELFF. The V and J genes are TRBV4-3 and TRBJ2-2; 7 positions agree with TRBD2. V was clipped by 1 base and J by 9 bases; unmatched bases: 11. In germline, CDR1 is LGHNA, CDR2 YSLEER. The CDR3 loop spans 16 amino acids.

This rearrangement joins TRBV6-5 to TRBJ2-7, with D tentatively TRBD1 or TRBD2 (6 bases each). The CDR3 has 15 amino acids. Germline CDR1 reads MNHEY; CDR2 reads SVGAGI. Trimming removed 7 bases at V and 3 bases at J, with 19 bases between. This CDR3 is CASTPHGGPHYEQYF. CDR3 DNA sequence: TGTGCCAGCACCCCTCATGGGGGGCCGCACTACGAGCAGTACTTC.

The chain couples TRBV5-4 to TRBJ2-7, with 9 bases identical to TRBD2. From germline, CDR1 is SGHNT and CDR2 YYREEE (reference sequence). With V trimmed by 2 bases and J by 4 bases, 4 bases remained unmatched. The CDR3 runs 14 residues. DNA for the CDR3: TGTGCCAGCAGCTTTAGCGGGAGTGTTTACGAGCAGTACTTC. Its protein product is CASSFSGSVYEQYF.

Only one count was recorded for this clone. At one boundary the junction diverges from the germline segment, which might be a read error. The chain has TRBV19 and TRBJ2-2; TRBD2 aligns across 8 bases. Looked up from germline, CDR1 is LNHDA and CDR2 is SQIVND (reference sequence). This CDR3 contains 14 residues. The CDR3 nucleotides read TGTGCCAGTAATATAGCGGGATTGGTCGGGGAGCTGTTTTTT. Protein sequence: CASNIAGLVGELFF.